Sequencing of this T cell receptor (beta chain) was carried out in a study of blood T cell repertoires in COVID-19. This clone was seen a handful of times. Clones were read by immunoSEQ multiplex PCR, and TCRdb kept only the in-frame ones, dropping some. The sample consists of 220,000 or so clones, about 83% of them appearing once. Clinical histories supplied by participants themselves formed the basis of cohort assignment. The V and J ends lost 4 bases and 4 bases, in that order; junction bases with no gene match: 7. Germline CDR1 LNHDA, CDR2 SQIVND (reference sequence). The CDR3 covers 15 residues. This receptor was identified in a woman in her fifties or sixties who had recovered from COVID-19. V usage is TRBV19 and J usage is TRBJ1-3; 7 bases align to TRBD1. Sequencing was carried out using PBMCs or T cells enriched from blood (not recorded which). The CDR3 protein is CASSKTGAPGNTIYF. Here the CDR3 DNA reads TGTGCCAGTAGTAAAACAGGGGCTCCCGGAAACACCATATATTTT. Drawing the rest from reference TRBV19 and TRBJ1-3, the complete variable domain is DGGITQSPKYLFRKEGQNVTLSCEQNLNHDAMYWYRQDPGQGLRLIYYSQIVNDFQKGDIAEGYSVSREKKESFPLTVTSAQKNPTAFYLCASSKTGAPGNTIYFGEGSWLTVV.